This record covers a single T cell receptor beta chain. What antigen it recognizes has not been identified. No much larger clonotype is one base removed from it; base qualities were not supplied. From each donor, a single peripheral blood sample of about 110 mL on average was drawn into heparinised tubes. Naive, central memory, regulatory and stem cell-like memory CD4+ T cells were sorted on a BD FACSAria II using a panel including CD45RO, CCR7, CD25, CD127, CD95 and CD27. A purity above 98% was achieved for all sorted populations. PBMCs were separated immediately by Lymphoprep density gradient centrifugation and were stained directly, without being cultured. Samples were stained and sorted in pairs, with one healthy donor and one patient per experiment, so that batch effects were minimized. The data derive from a study of beta chain features in type 1 diabetes (dated by TCRdb to 2017 to 2018). About the investigation overall: No differences in mean age, gender distribution, total cell number or subset yield were found between patients and healthy donors. The study compared the TCRB repertoires of sorted circulating CD4+ T cell subsets in recently diagnosed type 1 diabetes patients with those in matched healthy donors. A total of 107,917,701 sorted cells were examined across all samples, and the number of cells per subset was strongly correlated with RNA yield. Regulatory and stem cell-like memory subsets were isolated from only 8 patients and roughly 8 healthy donors, whereas naive and central memory subsets came from all 30 or so donors.

The entire isolated RNA was reverse transcribed using the High Capacity cDNA Reverse Transcription Kit, and thus expressed TCRB transcripts were sequenced. Deep immunoSEQ sequencing was applied to naive, central memory and regulatory T cell samples, giving an average of around 3.8 million total reads per sample. Sorted cells were lysed in RLT buffer and RNA was extracted with DNase-treated RNeasy Micro or Mini kits, depending on cell number. Each cell subset was processed on its own to prevent cross-contamination, while patient and healthy donor samples were processed together. Using the immunoSEQ multiplex PCR, TCRB sequences were amplified from cDNA into 87-bp fragments spanning the CDR3 region. Sequencing of the amplicons was performed on the Illumina HiSeq platform. On the authors' methods: PCR bias was computationally corrected using synthetic template baselines, reads within Hamming distance 2 were collapsed, and singletons that could not be merged were discarded. Reads were aligned against IMGT so that V, D and J genes, CDR3 length and insertions or deletions at six rearrangement sites could be assigned. Within each subset, clonotype counts were normalized to sorted cell number, and only after that were true diversity and Gini coefficients computed with the tcR R package. The overlap coefficient, calculated on TCRB nucleotide sequences, was used to measure repertoire sharing. Out-of-frame TCRB sequences from naive cells were analyzed as a proxy for the pre-selection repertoire. TCRdb took this table from immuneACCESS and kept in-frame rearrangements with V and J called. Such tables lack part of the clones; where checked against another copy, unresolved V genes explain under half of the gap, and the rest is unexplained. V and J calls plus clone size are reproduced from that table; the DNA served to infer D and trimming. Within this sample are 600,000 to 700,000 clones, with 10% to 15% of them counted one time only. Roughly 0.022% of the sample lies in the top ten.

Results and caveats for the whole study, not just this receptor: HLA sub-analyses involved small numbers of individuals, so any influence of HLA type on TCRB rearrangement remained unresolved. Naive, central memory and regulatory TCRB repertoires appeared more similar among patients than among healthy donors. Because cDNA was sequenced instead of genomic DNA, activated cells with high expression could be over-represented, although the groups did not differ in activation or CD3 levels. Shorter templates might have been favored by PCR, but patient and control samples were amplified and corrected together, so both groups would have been affected equally by any skew. Fewer insertions and more nucleotide deletions at VDJ recombination sites were observed in patients with type 1 diabetes, implying thymic rearrangement abnormalities. In all four CD4+ subsets, TCRB CDR3 length was moderately but significantly shorter in type 1 diabetes patients.

CDR1 is given as SGHRS and CDR2 as YFSETQ, both from the germline V gene. V is pared back by 0 bases and J by 3 bases, with 10 bases lying between the germline termini. The CDR3 goes from the cysteine to the phenylalanine over 14 residues. Kept here is only the CDR3 DNA, which spans 42 bases and is read in frame from base 1. The TCR was taken from a man in his late teens or twenties with type 1 diabetes. The sequenced material came from naive CD4+ T cells from blood. The cell subset or site label on this specimen signifies: true naive CD4+ T cells. In this chain, TRBV5-1 is recombined with TRBJ2-7, with TRBD1 tentatively as D gene (5 bases match). The sequenced DNA is TGCGCCAGCAGCTTGGAGGGGATCCACTACGAGCAGTACTTC. This sequence encodes CASSLEGIHYEQYF.